This T cell receptor beta chain was retrieved from a study of blood T cells in healthy people across ages. Study-level information: Template switching captured about one barcoded beta molecule per two T cells.

V lost 3 bases and J lost 8, with 10 bases in between. CDR3 length: 13 amino acids. CDR1 is KGHSH, CDR2 LQKENI, per germline. The study, taken as a whole, reports: Correlation between TCR beta diversity and naive T cell percentage was strong.

A note on this clonotype: Antigen: not known.

Through a sample-barcoded 5' primer and a J-beta primer mix, a second PCR was run for 7 to 11 cycles. A template-switch adaptor containing 12 random nucleotides labeled each cDNA molecule. MiXCR, run by TCRdb on the 5' RACE reads, gives a single entry per CDR3 protein. This sample has about 720,000 distinct CDR3 sequences, with around a quarter found just once. This sample was shared with a second study, whose subject was T cells of mothers and their children. As reported in that work: Detection yielded no persistent microchimeric T cell clones.

V usage is TRBV18 and J usage is TRBJ1-4; D is ambiguous. This TCR came from a boy younger than 18 in good health. The material sequenced was blood. CDR3 in DNA: TGTGCCAGCTCACCGGGGATAGACGAAAAACTGTTTTTT. This encodes CASSPGIDEKLFF.